The rows below give T cell receptor beta chains drawn from one sample of a study of T cells in Graves' hyperthyroidism and ophthalmopathy. TCRdb recomputed calls from the multiplex PCR reads with MiXCR, one row per CDR3 protein. The sample comprises a few hundred thousand distinct CDR3 sequences, approximately 14% of which are singletons, and approximately 7.4% rests with the top ten. Sequenced material: blood. All receptors come from a woman in her twenties or thirties with Graves' hyperthyroidism. Each CDR3 is given with its conserved first and last residue.

V	J	CDR3
TRBV15	TRBJ1-6	CATSRDGTGRYNSPLHF
TRBV2	TRBJ2-5	CASGSGTHQETQYF
TRBV5-1	TRBJ1-2	CASSIQGDGYTF
TRBV3-1	TRBJ1-2	CASSQRTPPYGYTF
TRBV6-5	TRBJ2-3	CASSYGRGGTDTQYF
TRBV6-1	TRBJ2-2	CASSEIGGELFF
TRBV19	TRBJ2-7	CASSPWGQGHEQYF
TRBV7-9	TRBJ2-1	CASSFSLAGGSLNEQFF
TRBV24-1	TRBJ1-5	CATSDGQGSEPQHF
TRBV6-1	TRBJ1-1	CASSGGTFNTEAFF
TRBV28	TRBJ2-7	CASSRRDRGRYEQYF
TRBV3-1	TRBJ2-3	CASSHAVTSGGGTQYF
TRBV28	TRBJ1-2	CASSFIDYGYTF
TRBV28	TRBJ2-7	CASIGGTGLFEQYF
TRBV6-6	TRBJ2-1	CASSYSALAGDEQFF
TRBV28	TRBJ1-5	CASSSPGANQPQHF
TRBV4-2	TRBJ2-3	CASSPGQILTDTQYF
TRBV29-1	TRBJ2-2	CSVADPIISGELFF
TRBV2	TRBJ2-3	CASVRSRDLNTDTQYF
TRBV28	TRBJ2-1	CASSIGDSSYNEQFF
TRBV11-2	TRBJ1-5	CASSPSGGDQPQHF
TRBV6-5	TRBJ2-7	CASSWTAYEQYF
TRBV6-1	TRBJ2-3	CASSRGTRGGTDTQYF
TRBV30	TRBJ1-2	CAWRASRANYGYTF
TRBV15	TRBJ1-5	CATSRATGTIIGQPQHF
TRBV19	TRBJ1-2	CASSQRTGRDYGYTF
TRBV13	TRBJ2-6	CASSQGPERTGSGANVLTF
TRBV11-1	TRBJ2-3	CASSLWGGLGTDTQYF
TRBV28	TRBJ1-1	CASSLYWGDTEAFF
TRBV18	TRBJ2-3	CASSPQDTQYF
TRBV4-1	TRBJ2-2	CASSPRFSGRNTGELFF
TRBV27	TRBJ2-3	CASSRTGTPWVDTQYF
TRBV15	TRBJ2-5	CATSRRQTSGSRVVETQYF
TRBV24-1	TRBJ1-5	CATSGGGGGGNNQPQHF
TRBV19	TRBJ2-5	CASMGIAGGKTQYF
TRBV28	TRBJ2-3	CASSLPWTSGGGTDTQYF
TRBV10-3	TRBJ1-2	CAARQGEGNYGYTF
TRBV20-1	TRBJ2-7	CSALGGGEQYF
TRBV2	TRBJ1-1	CASRVLRNTEAFF
TRBV20-1	TRBJ2-1	CSETGTGPQAEQFF
TRBV19	TRBJ2-1	CASSMGLARINEQFF
TRBV28	TRBJ1-1	CASSSPGARTEAFF
TRBV20-1	TRBJ1-3	CSARGGTFGNTIYF
TRBV3-1	TRBJ1-2	CASSQDSDGDYGYTF
TRBV2	TRBJ2-1	CASSLQGGRYNEQFF
TRBV5-1	TRBJ2-7	CASSSQGAKYEQYF
TRBV4-2	TRBJ2-3	CASSQDVRADTQYF
TRBV15	TRBJ2-4	CATRESGKNIQYF
TRBV13	TRBJ2-1	CASFMTGDNEQFF
TRBV28	TRBJ1-6	CASTSRLAGPSPLHF